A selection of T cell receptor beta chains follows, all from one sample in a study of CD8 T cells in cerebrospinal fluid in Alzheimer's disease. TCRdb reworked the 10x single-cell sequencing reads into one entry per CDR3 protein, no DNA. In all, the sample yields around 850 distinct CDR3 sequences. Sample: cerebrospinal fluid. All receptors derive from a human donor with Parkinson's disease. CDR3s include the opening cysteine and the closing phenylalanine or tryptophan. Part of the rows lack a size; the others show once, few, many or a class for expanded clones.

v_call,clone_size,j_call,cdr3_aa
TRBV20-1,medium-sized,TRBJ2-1,CSARGLAGVNYNEQFF
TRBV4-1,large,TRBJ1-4,CASSQDGRPGEEKLFF
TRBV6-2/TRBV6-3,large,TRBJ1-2,CASRPGTGVLYGYTF
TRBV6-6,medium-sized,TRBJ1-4,CASSYTLPGQGGEKLFF
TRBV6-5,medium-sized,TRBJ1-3,CASSSNRGNTIYF
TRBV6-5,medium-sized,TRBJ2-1,CASSYSRRGSYNEQFF
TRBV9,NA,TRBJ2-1,CASSVEGAIYNEQFF
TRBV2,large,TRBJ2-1,CASRENLAGVGNEQFF
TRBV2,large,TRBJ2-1,CASSSRIPYNEQFF
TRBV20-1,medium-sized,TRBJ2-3,CSASRGGSTDTQYF
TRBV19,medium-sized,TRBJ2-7,CASRSPNGLGGEQYF
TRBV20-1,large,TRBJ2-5,CSARDHLELETQYF
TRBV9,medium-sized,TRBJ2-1,CASSVGLSSYNEQFF
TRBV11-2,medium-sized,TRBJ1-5,CASSLDYTGTPQHF
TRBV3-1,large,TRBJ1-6,CASSPAGTSSPLHF